Presented here are 4 T cell receptor beta chains from one specimen sequenced in a study of CXCR3-negative and CXCR3-positive naive CD8 T cells. Study-wide points: The study found more hydrophobic TRB CDR3s in CXCR3-positive naive cells than in CXCR3-negative naive cells.

For these TCRs, the target antigens are not known. All TRB cDNA libraries came from 5' RACE performed with UMI labels. TCRdb reprocessed the 5' RACE reads, keeping one entry per CDR3 protein, no DNA. The sample's table shows around 65,000 distinct CDR3 sequences. The sequenced sample was naive CXCR3+ CD8+ T cells from blood. This sample's subset: CD45RO-CCR7+CD27+CD95- naive CD8+ T cells expressing CXCR3 (TNR3+). The receptors derive from a human donor in good health. Some clones in this sample may be carry-over from other donors' samples.

The rearrangement uses TRBV11-3 and TRBJ1-4; the TCRdb call, TRBD1, lacks DNA for checking. Germline CDR1 is SGHNT and CDR2 is YENEEA. The CDR3 loop spans 14 amino acids. The CDR3 is CASSEDSGMEKLFF.

The chain uses TRBV7-6 and TRBJ1-5; the TCRdb D gene call, TRBD1, has no DNA to confirm it. The CDR3 extends over 15 amino acids. Germline values: CDR1 SGHVS, CDR2 FNYEAQ. The CDR3 reads CASSDGGNVNQPQHF.

The chain is built from TRBV29-1 and TRBJ2-7. This CDR3 region has 12 residues. Germline V gene sequence: CDR1 SQVTM, CDR2 ANQGSEA. The CDR3: CSVDFGTDEQYF.

This chain's CDR3 is CSVDGSSAGVETQYF. The V and J genes are TRBV29-1 and TRBJ2-5; TCRdb's D gene call, TRBD1, goes unchecked for lack of DNA. Germline loops: CDR1 SQVTM, CDR2 ANQGSEA. This CDR3 has 15 residues.